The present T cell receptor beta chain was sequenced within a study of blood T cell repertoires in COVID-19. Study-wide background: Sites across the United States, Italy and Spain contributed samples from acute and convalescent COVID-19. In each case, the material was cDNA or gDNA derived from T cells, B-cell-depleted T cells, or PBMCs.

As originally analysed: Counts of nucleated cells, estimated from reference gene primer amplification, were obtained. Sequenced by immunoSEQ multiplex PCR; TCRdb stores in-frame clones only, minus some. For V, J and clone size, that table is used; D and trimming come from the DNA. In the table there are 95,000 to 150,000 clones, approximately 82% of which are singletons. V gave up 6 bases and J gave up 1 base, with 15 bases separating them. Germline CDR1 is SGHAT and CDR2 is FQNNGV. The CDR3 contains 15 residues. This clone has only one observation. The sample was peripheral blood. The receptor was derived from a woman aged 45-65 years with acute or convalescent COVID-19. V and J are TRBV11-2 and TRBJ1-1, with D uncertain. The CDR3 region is CASRSRTGKNTEAFF. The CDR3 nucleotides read TGTGCCAGCAGAAGTCGGACTGGGAAGAACACTGAAGCTTTCTTT.